This entry features one TCR beta chain sequence. This clonotype was seen at least ten times. Its antigen remains undetermined. No qualities accompany the bases; no much larger clone lies one base away. Instrument on record: Illumina HiSeq 2000. TCR beta chain libraries were generated by multiplex PCR amplification. High-throughput sequencing was used to analyze the amplified TCR beta chain products. The public reads were reprocessed in TCRdb via fastp at Q25 and MiXCR, keeping in-frame beta chains. Rows with one shared CDR3 protein collapse into an entry with the most common genes and DNA. Counted in this sample were over 100,000 distinct CDR3 sequences; around 20% of them appeared once. The top ten constitute 2.5% to 3% of the sample. These data belong to a study of breast tumors, draining lymph nodes, adjacent tissues listed by TCRdb under 2016. Notes on the research overall: Breast cancer patients provided tumor, adjacent nontumor tissue and axillary lymph nodes, and the study compared the TCR beta repertoires across these three sources. The study aimed to assess the relationships and possible T-cell exchange between tumor, surrounding tissue and draining lymph node repertoires in human breast cancer. Overall results and qualifications from the work: A scenario in which most tumor T cells derive from the lymph node and then expand within tumor tissue was judged to be consistent with the data. In luminal-like breast cancer, tumor and nontumor tissue repertoires resembled each other significantly more than in basal-like breast cancer. Rather than being directly demonstrated, the conclusion that tumor T cells originate in lymph nodes was presented as consistent with a hypothesis. T-cell repertoire diversity in tumors was found to be lower than in lymph nodes but higher than in nontumor tissue, and preferential V and J gene usage was observed.

The axillary draining lymph nodes of breast cancer patients were the source of the lymph node samples. Relative to germline, V is 6 bases shorter and J is 2 bases shorter, with 8 bases between their ends. The CDR3 covers 12 residues, taking in both the cysteine and the phenylalanine. Only the CDR3 portion is preserved as DNA: 36 bases, with reading frame beginning at the first base. From the germline V gene (reference sequence), CDR1 is DFQATT and CDR2 is SNEGSKA. The rearranged chain carries TRBV20-1 and TRBJ1-5, with no confident D gene call. The sample taken for sequencing was axillary lymph node tissue. The clonotype originates from a female donor with breast cancer. Some clones in this sample may be carry-over from other donors' samples. DNA sequence: TGCAGTGCATCAACAGGCAATCAGCCCCAGCATTTT. Its protein is CSASTGNQPQHF.